The T cell receptor beta chain described here comes from a study of control samples from healthy donors and cancer patients. This CDR3 spans 19 amino acids. CDR1 MNHEY and CDR2 SMNVEV come from the germline V gene (reference sequence). Between the trimmed V and J ends, which lost 1 base and 5 bases, there was a span of 26 bases. Assay used: immunoSEQ multiplex PCR; TCRdb lists only in-frame clones, some missing. The table shows under 200,000 clones, with 70% to 90% occurring only once. Specimen: blood. The chain employs TRBV27 and TRBJ2-5; the D is unclear. The receptor's source is a woman aged 25 to 39 in good health. The DNA of the CDR3 is TGTGCCAGCAGTTTATTTCTGGGCCTGAGCCCCAACCCACCGGAGACCCAGTACTTC. As protein: CASSLFLGLSPNPPETQYF.